This entry lists 21 T cell receptor beta chains sequenced from one sample in a study of T-cell reconstitution after alpha-beta-depleted transplantation in children (dated by TCRdb to the mid-2010s). This specimen's treatment or condition label, per the study, means: allogeneic hematopoietic cell transplantation with graft depleted of TCRalphabeta T cells and CD19 B cells. Library prep was done by PCR. The sequencer was an Illumina HiSeq 2500. TCR libraries were prepared with molecular barcoding, using unique molecular identifiers to normalize TCRbeta repertoire quantification. In-frame beta chains were kept once TCRdb had trimmed the public reads at Q25 with fastp and called clones with MiXCR. Entries that share a CDR3 protein sequence are merged under the most common genes and DNA. The sample table contains about 460,000 distinct CDR3 sequences; only one count was recorded for approximately 10% of them. 12% to 15% of the sample rests with the top ten.

Sequences were derived from PBMCs, mostly from graft donor cells, sampled 180 days after TCRalphabeta/CD19-depleted stem cell transplant. These receptors all stem from a female patient aged 2 to 10 who had a stem cell transplant for aplastic anemia, so the T cells may come from the graft donor.

This clonotype showed up just a few times. This chain uses TRBV18 with TRBJ1-2; D not resolved. V gave up 1 base and J gave up 5 bases, with 5 bases separating them. CDR1 KGHSH and CDR2 LQKENI come from the germline V gene. This CDR3 region has 12 residues. Here the CDR3 reads CASSPQTYGYTF. CDR3 in DNA: TGTGCCAGCTCACCACAGACTTATGGCTACACCTTC. Variable domain in full (rest from reference TRBV18 and TRBJ1-2): NAGVMQNPRHLVRRRGQEARLRCSPMKGHSHVYWYRQLPEEGLKFMVYLQKENIIDESGMPKERFSAEFPKEGPSILRIQQVVRGDSAAYFCASSPQTYGYTFGSGTRLTVV.

CDR3 sequence: CATSRREAQYF. CDR3 bases: TGTGCCACCAGCAGAAGGGAGGCGCAGTACTTC. This chain connects TRBV15 to TRBJ2-7; weak D call: TRBD2 (6 bases). The V gene lost 2 bases and the J gene lost 9 bases, with 8 bases spanning the gap. The CDR3 is 11 residues long. CDR1 and CDR2 from the germline V gene are LNHNV and YYDKDF (reference sequence).

This clonotype occurred many times. V gene TRBV29-1 combines with J gene TRBJ2-1, with D perhaps matching TRBD1 or TRBD2 (5 bases each). Germline CDR1 SQVTM, CDR2 ANQGSEA. This CDR3 is 11 amino acids long. The V end lost 6 bases, the J end lost 7 bases, and 10 bases lay between the germline ends. CDR3 residues: CSVQWGNEQFF. The CDR3 DNA sequence: TGCAGCGTCCAATGGGGGAATGAGCAGTTCTTC.

The gene calls are TRBV29-1 and TRBJ2-2; 7 bases line up with TRBD2. The CDR3 spans 15 residues. Trimming took 7 bases from V and 1 from J; bases not matched to a gene: 9. Per germline, CDR1 SQVTM and CDR2 ANQGSEA. In nucleotides, the CDR3 is TGCAGCGCTGCGGGGGAGACCTGGAACACCGGGGAGCTGTTTTTT. This translates into CSAAGETWNTGELFF.

This clonotype was detected only a few times. V is TRBV7-2 and J is TRBJ1-4; TRBD1 agrees at 8 bases. Germline trimming cut 5 bases from V and 5 bases from J; bases unmatched to any gene: 10. Germline values: CDR1 SGHTA, CDR2 FQGNSA. The length of the CDR3 is 16 residues. This chain's CDR3 is CASSPQGARRNEKLFF. The CDR3 nucleotides read TGTGCCAGCAGCCCCCAGGGGGCCAGAAGAAATGAAAAACTGTTTTTT. Combining the CDR3 with reference TRBV7-2 and TRBJ1-4 gives the whole variable domain GAGVSQSPSNKVTEKGKDVELRCDPISGHTALYWYRQSLGQGLEFLIYFQGNSAPDKSGLPSDRFSAERTGGSVSTLTIQRTQQEDSAVYLCASSPQGARRNEKLFFGSGTQLSVL.

In this sample, this clonotype turned up a few times. The gene calls are TRBV5-1 and TRBJ1-5; no clear D gene. Trimming removed 0 bases at V and 7 bases at J, with 8 bases between. The length of the CDR3 is 13 residues. Per germline, CDR1 SGHRS and CDR2 YFSETQ. The CDR3 DNA reads as TGCGCCAGCAGCTTGGCCTTGGACCAGCCCCAGCATTTT. Protein: CASSLALDQPQHF.

This chain uses TRBV27 with TRBJ2-1; D perhaps matches TRBD2 (6 bases). Trimming stripped 2 bases from V and 0 bases from J, with 11 bases between. CDR1 is MNHEY, CDR2 SMNVEV, per germline (reference sequence). CDR3 length equals 16 residues. The CDR3 region is CASSLISGLSYNEQFF. CDR3 DNA: TGTGCCAGCAGTTTAATTAGCGGCCTCTCCTACAATGAGCAGTTCTTC.

There are a few counts of this clonotype. The chain carries TRBV14 and TRBJ2-7, with TRBD1 matching over 11 bases. The CDR3 covers 17 residues. Germline V CDR1 and CDR2: SGHDN, FVKESK. V lost 5 bases and J lost 5; bases outside the gene matches: 14. CDR3 bases: TGTGCCAGCAGCGAAATTCCGGACAGGGGGCGGCGGAACGAGCAGTACGTC. It specifies CASSEIPDRGRRNEQYV.

This clonotype was counted between two and nine times. The chain recombines TRBV7-9 with TRBJ2-5; D is unresolved. The CDR3 sequence is 13 residues long. Trimming took off 0 bases at V and 3 bases at J, with 5 bases between the two ends. The germline gives CDR1 SEHNR, CDR2 FQNEAQ (reference sequence). CDR3 sequence: CASSLALEETQYF. CDR3 coding DNA: TGTGCCAGCAGCTTAGCCTTAGAAGAGACCCAGTACTTC.

This clonotype was detected a few times. The V gene is TRBV21-1, the J gene TRBJ2-7. TRBV21-1 counts as a pseudogene. This CDR3 contains 16 residues. Here the CDR3 reads CASRFDGVGNTAEQYV. DNA of the CDR3: TGTGCCAGCAGATTTGATGGGGTGGGGAATACGGCCGAGCAGTACGTC.

This clonotype turned up a few times. This chain links TRBV18 with TRBJ1-3, with a possible D match to TRBD1 (5 bases). This CDR3 has 15 amino acids. The germline V gene encodes CDR1 KGHSH and CDR2 LQKENI. V was clipped by 6 bases and J by 2 bases, with 14 bases between them. The CDR3 nucleotides read TGTGCCAGCTCTCATACAGGAGGCCCTGGAAACACCATATATTTT. This gives the protein CASSHTGGPGNTIYF.

The rearrangement links TRBV5-6 to TRBJ2-5, with D possibly matching TRBD2 (7 bases). The CDR3 is 14 residues long. With 0 bases removed from V and 5 bases from J, the gap between germline ends came to 11 bases. Germline V lookup: CDR1 SGHDT, CDR2 YYEEEE. CDR3 sequence reads: CASSLDREGETQYF. In DNA, the CDR3 is TGTGCCAGCAGCTTGGACAGGGAGGGGGAGACCCAGTACTTC.

This CDR3 is CASSLREDEFGYTF. Written as DNA, the CDR3 is TGTGCCAGCAGCTTAAGGGAAGACGAATTTGGCTACACCTTC. The J gene is TRBJ1-2, the V gene TRBV7-9, with D uncertain. Germline V CDR1 and CDR2: SEHNR, FQNEAQ (reference sequence). Trimming shortened V by 2 bases and J by 7 bases, and 14 bases separated the two germline ends. The CDR3 runs to 14 residues.

This clonotype was seen at least ten times. The chain is built from TRBV7-2 and TRBJ1-1; TRBD1 matches at 9 bases. This CDR3 has 15 residues. From germline, CDR1 is SGHTA and CDR2 FQGNSA. J lost 1 base, V lost 3 bases, and 3 bases had no gene match. DNA of the CDR3: TGTGCCAGCAGCTTCGGGACAGGGCGGAACACTGAAGCTTTCTTT. This codes for CASSFGTGRNTEAFF.

This clonotype showed up just a few times. This CDR3 reads CASSFQREIVYEQYF. CDR3 bases: TGTGCCAGCAGTTTCCAGCGGGAGATCGTCTACGAGCAGTACTTC. This chain connects TRBV28 to TRBJ2-7; TRBD2 agrees at 8 bases. This CDR3 contains 15 residues. Trimming took 3 bases from V and 3 from J; bases not matched to a gene: 7. Germline CDR1 reads MDHEN; CDR2 reads SYDVKM.

The CDR3 nucleotides read TGTGCCAGCAGTTTCGGGACCGGGCCAGATACGCAGTATTTT. Translated, it gives CASSFGTGPDTQYF. The rearrangement links TRBV27 to TRBJ2-3; the D gene could be TRBD1 or TRBD2 (5 bases each). This CDR3 is built from 14 residues. Germline lookup yields CDR1 MNHEY and CDR2 SMNVEV (reference sequence). V lost 3 bases and J 4 bases, leaving 11 bases between the germline ends.

The chain joins TRBV30 to TRBJ2-3; D not certain. The CDR3 loop spans 13 amino acids. Germline CDR1 GTSNPN, CDR2 SVGIG (reference sequence). V lost 2 bases, J lost 0 bases, and 6 bases lay in between. The CDR3: CAWSRKSTDTQYF. Here the CDR3 DNA reads TGTGCCTGGAGTAGAAAGAGCACAGATACGCAGTATTTT. The entire variable domain, with the rest obtained from reference TRBV30 and TRBJ2-3, is as follows: SQTIHQWPATLVQPVGSPLSLECTVEGTSNPNLYWYRQAAGRGLQLLFYSVGIGQISSEVPQNLSASRPQDRQFILSSKKLLLSDSGFYLCAWSRKSTDTQYFGPGTRLTVL.

This clonotype was seen ten or more times. The chain links TRBV5-1 to TRBJ2-1; 10 bases fit TRBD2. CDR1 is SGHRS, CDR2 YFSETQ, per germline. The CDR3 runs to 19 residues. Germline trimming cut 0 bases from V and 0 bases from J; bases unmatched to any gene: 9. This chain's CDR3 is CASSLGSGRALYSYNEQFF. The CDR3 nucleotides read TGCGCCAGCAGCTTGGGAAGCGGGAGGGCCCTCTACTCCTACAATGAGCAGTTCTTC.

This chain links TRBV29-1 with TRBJ1-5; a possible D gene is TRBD1 (6 bases). Germline V lookup: CDR1 SQVTM, CDR2 ANQGSEA. With 4 bases removed from V and 6 bases from J, the gap between germline ends came to 19 bases. CDR3 size: 15 residues. Here the CDR3 reads CSVVAGGQEGQPQHF. The CDR3 region has the DNA TGCAGCGTTGTCGCCGGGGGGCAGGAGGGTCAGCCCCAGCATTTT.

The chain recombines TRBV5-1 with TRBJ2-7; 8 nucleotides align to TRBD1. The germline V gene encodes CDR1 SGHRS and CDR2 YFSETQ. The CDR3 has 15 residues. The ends lost 0 bases at V and 5 bases at J; junction bases unmatched: 7. The CDR3 region has the DNA TGCGCCAGCAGCTTGGGGACAGGGTACGGCAACGAGCAGTACTTC. Translating it yields CASSLGTGYGNEQYF. The whole variable domain, filled in from reference TRBV5-1 and TRBJ2-7, reads KAGVTQTPRYLIKTRGQQVTLSCSPISGHRSVSWYQQTPGQGLQFLFEYFSETQRNKGNFPGRFSGRQFSNSRSEMNVSTLELGDSALYLCASSLGTGYGNEQYFGPGTRLTVT.

This clonotype came up many times. This chain uses TRBV7-2 with TRBJ1-1; no definite D call. V lost 2 bases and J 1 base, leaving 11 bases between the germline ends. CDR1 and CDR2 from the germline V gene are SGHTA and FQGNSA. This CDR3 spans 15 amino acids. CDR3 coding DNA: TGTGCCAGCAGCTTATATGGGGTTGCGAACACTGAAGCTTTCTTT. Residues: CASSLYGVANTEAFF.